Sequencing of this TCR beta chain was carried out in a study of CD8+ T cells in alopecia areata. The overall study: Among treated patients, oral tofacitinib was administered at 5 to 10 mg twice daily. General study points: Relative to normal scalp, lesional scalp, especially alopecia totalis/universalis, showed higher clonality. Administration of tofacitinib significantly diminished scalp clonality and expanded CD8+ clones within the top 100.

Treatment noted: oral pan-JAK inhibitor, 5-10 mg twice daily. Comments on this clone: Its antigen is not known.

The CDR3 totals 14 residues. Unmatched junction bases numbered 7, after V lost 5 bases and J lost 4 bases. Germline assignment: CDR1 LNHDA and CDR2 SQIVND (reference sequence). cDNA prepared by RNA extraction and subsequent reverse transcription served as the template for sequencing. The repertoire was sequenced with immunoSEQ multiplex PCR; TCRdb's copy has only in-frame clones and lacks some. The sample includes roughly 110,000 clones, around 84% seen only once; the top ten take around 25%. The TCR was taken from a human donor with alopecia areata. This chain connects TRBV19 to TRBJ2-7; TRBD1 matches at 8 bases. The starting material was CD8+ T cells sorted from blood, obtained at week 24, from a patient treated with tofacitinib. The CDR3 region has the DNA TGTGCCAGTAGTCCGTTGACAGGGGAGTACGAGCAGTACTTC. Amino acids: CASSPLTGEYEQYF.